Each of the 4 T cell receptor beta chains below was sequenced from the same sample in a study of early T cells in non-severe SARS-CoV-2 infection. TCRdb redid the calling of the 5' RACE reads with MiXCR, one entry per CDR3 protein. The repertoire includes tens of thousands of distinct CDR3 sequences, around 12% of them detected once, and 2.7% sits in the top ten. Source: whole blood, taken at baseline. These receptors were taken from an adult who was a healthcare worker with PCR-confirmed SARS-CoV-2 infection or an uninfected control (not recorded which).

There are many counts of this clonotype. The rearrangement links TRBV6-2 or TRBV6-3 to TRBJ1-3, with D possibly matching TRBD1 (5 bases). CDR1 and CDR2 from the germline V gene are MNHEY and SVGEGT. V was clipped by 8 bases and J by 3 bases, with 14 bases between them. This CDR3 is 14 amino acids long. The CDR3, as DNA: TGTGCCAGCTCCCGGGTGGACATTGGAAACACCATATATTTT. This gives the protein CASSRVDIGNTIYF.

This sequence joins TRBV7-8 and TRBJ1-5, with D possibly TRBD1 on 6 matching bases. The length of the CDR3 is 14 residues. From germline, CDR1 is SGHVS and CDR2 FQNEAQ. The V and J ends lost 4 bases and 7 bases respectively, with 14 bases between them. The CDR3 reads CASSWGGGTQPQHF. The CDR3 nucleotides are TGTGCCAGCAGCTGGGGAGGGGGGACACAGCCCCAGCATTTT.

The chain joins TRBV4-3 to TRBJ2-1; TRBD2 is a possible D gene (6 bases). The germline CDR1 and CDR2 sequences are LGHNA and YSLEER. V dropped 1 base and J dropped 6 bases, with 13 bases sitting between them. The CDR3 has 15 residues. CDR3 DNA: TGCGCCAGCAGCCAAGCCCCGGGACTTACCAATGAGCAGTTCTTC. This encodes CASSQAPGLTNEQFF.

The genes are TRBV29-1 and TRBJ2-3, with D unclear. This CDR3 spans 13 amino acids. Germline V CDR1 and CDR2: SQVTM, ANQGSEA. Trimming removed 4 bases from V and 1 base from J, with 9 bases in between. This CDR3 reads CSVGGRGTDTQYF. CDR3 nucleotides: TGCAGCGTTGGCGGACGCGGCACAGATACGCAGTATTTT.